The 14 T cell receptor beta chains in this list originate from one sample, sequenced in a study of blood T cell repertoires in COVID-19. Here immunoSEQ multiplex PCR was the method, and the copy in TCRdb shows in-frame clones only, minus some. The profile shows some 150,000 clones, around 85% of them singletons. Specimen: peripheral blood. These receptors originate from a man aged 55-75 years with COVID-19, enrolled during active disease.

The gene calls are TRBV5-4 and TRBJ2-5, with TRBD2 as a possible D gene (7 bases). Germline lookup yields CDR1 SGHNT and CDR2 YYREEE (reference sequence). The ends were cut back, 4 bases at V and 6 bases at J, with 19 bases in the middle. CDR3 length: 15 amino acids. The CDR3 reads CASSRSGGRLKTQYF. The CDR3 DNA reads as TGTGCCAGCAGCCGGTCGGGGGGCCGGTTGAAGACCCAGTACTTC.

The genes are TRBV7-2 and TRBJ1-1, with D tentatively TRBD1 (5 bases). CDR3 size: 15 residues. Germline CDR1 SGHTA, CDR2 FQGNSA. Between the trimmed V and J ends, which lost 5 bases and 0 bases, there was a span of 13 bases. CDR3 nucleotide sequence: TGTGCCAGCAGCGTAACGAAGACAGTGAACACTGAAGCTTTCTTT. It is translated as CASSVTKTVNTEAFF.

Here the CDR3 reads CASSKREGVQPQHF. The CDR3 DNA sequence: TGTGCCAGCAGCAAAAGGGAGGGAGTTCAGCCCCAGCATTTT. The chain combines TRBV6-5 with TRBJ1-5; D remains unclear. The CDR3 runs 14 residues. From germline, CDR1 is MNHEY and CDR2 SVGAGI. Trimming took off 6 bases at V and 6 bases at J, with 15 bases between the two ends.

The chain has TRBV19 and TRBJ2-4; 9 nucleotides agree with TRBD1. V shed 5 bases and J 0 bases; nucleotides not matched to a gene: 8. The CDR3 covers 17 residues. Germline-derived CDR1 and CDR2 are LNHDA and SQIVND (reference sequence). The CDR3 sequence is CASSRGQGNLAKNIQYF. CDR3 nucleotide sequence: TGTGCCAGTAGTCGCGGACAGGGGAATCTAGCCAAAAACATTCAGTACTTC. Variable domain in full (rest from reference TRBV19 and TRBJ2-4): DGGITQSPKYLFRKEGQNVTLSCEQNLNHDAMYWYRQDPGQGLRLIYYSQIVNDFQKGDIAEGYSVSREKKESFPLTVTSAQKNPTAFYLCASSRGQGNLAKNIQYFGAGTRLSVL.

The chain carries TRBV3-1 (or the pseudogene TRBV3-2) and TRBJ2-7, with D perhaps TRBD2 (5 bases). The CDR3 covers 13 residues. Germline CDR1 reads LGHDT; CDR2 reads YNNKEL (reference sequence). The ends were cut back, 3 bases at V and 7 bases at J, with 13 bases in the middle. CDR3 DNA: TGTGCCAGCAGCCACCGGGGAGAATGGGAGCAGTACTTC. Translated, it gives CASSHRGEWEQYF.

The chain recombines TRBV6-2 or TRBV6-3 with TRBJ1-4, with TRBD1 matching over 8 bases. There are 15 residues in the CDR3. V trimming: 5 bases; J trimming: 3 bases; junction bases outside the gene matches: 5. Germline V gene lookup returns CDR1 MNHEY and CDR2 SVGEGT. The CDR3 DNA sequence: TGTGCCAGCAGTAAGACAGGGGCGGCTAATGAAAAACTGTTTTTT. It codes for CASSKTGAANEKLFF.

This clone was seen once. The chain combines TRBV12-3 or TRBV12-4 with TRBJ1-2; 7 nucleotides agree with TRBD1. Trimming took 5 bases from V and 7 from J; bases not matched to a gene: 7. CDR3 length equals 13 residues. In DNA form, the CDR3 reads TGTGCCAGCAGTAGACGACAGGGCACTGGCTACACCTTC. Residues: CASSRRQGTGYTF.

The chain recombines TRBV9 with TRBJ1-5; a weak D match, TRBD1 (6 bases). The CDR3 totals 15 residues. Trimming took 2 bases from V and 4 from J, leaving 13 bases between them. CDR1 is SGDLS, CDR2 YYNGEE, per germline. The CDR3 region is CASSVEGGRNQPQHF. The CDR3 DNA reads as TGTGCCAGCAGCGTGGAGGGGGGGCGGAATCAGCCCCAGCATTTT.

The gene calls are TRBV5-1 and TRBJ2-3; 13 bases are shared with TRBD2. Looked up from germline, CDR1 is SGHRS and CDR2 is YFSETQ. This CDR3 is 19 amino acids long. V shed 5 bases and J 2 bases; nucleotides not matched to a gene: 14. The CDR3 loop is CASRLGSSGLAGATDTQYF. In DNA form, the CDR3 reads TGCGCCAGCAGGCTTGGGTCCTCCGGACTAGCGGGAGCCACAGATACGCAGTATTTT.

The count of this clone is one. The chain has TRBV28 and TRBJ1-4; the match to TRBD1 covers 7 bases. This CDR3 region has 18 residues. Germline-derived CDR1 and CDR2 are MDHEN and SYDVKM. The V gene end was trimmed by 5 bases and the J gene end by 0 bases; junction bases not matched to a gene: 12. CDR3 nucleotides: TGTGCCAGCAGTCCTCCCGACAGGGTTGACACAACTAATGAAAAACTGTTTTTT. The encoded protein is CASSPPDRVDTTNEKLFF.

The rearrangement links TRBV7-8 to TRBJ1-6; D is unclear. CDR3 length: 19 residues. CDR1 SGHVS and CDR2 FQNEAQ come from the germline V gene. V lost 2 bases and J lost 5, with 22 bases in between. CDR3 amino acids: CASSLHGFRSGRDNSPLHF. The CDR3 DNA follows: TGTGCCAGCAGCTTACACGGTTTTCGTTCGGGGAGAGATAATTCACCCCTCCACTTT.

This rearrangement joins TRBV29-1 to TRBJ1-1, with unresolved D. CDR3 length equals 12 residues. Germline V gene data show CDR1 as SQVTM and CDR2 as ANQGSEA. The ends were cut back, 3 bases at V and 7 bases at J, with 12 bases in the middle. The DNA for the CDR3 is TGCAGCGTTGAGGGGTCGGGGATTGAAGCTTTCTTT. Amino acid sequence: CSVEGSGIEAFF. Supplemented by reference TRBV29-1 and TRBJ1-1, the full variable domain reads SAVISQKPSRDICQRGTSLTIQCQVDSQVTMMFWYRQQPGQSLTLIATANQGSEATYESGFVIDKFPISRPNLTFSTLTVSNMSPEDSSIYLCSVEGSGIEAFFGQGTRLTVV.

The chain employs TRBV12-5 and TRBJ2-1; 14 bases match TRBD2. The length of the CDR3 is 21 residues. CDR1 and CDR2 (germline): LGHNT, FRNRAP. V shed 6 bases, J shed 8 bases, and the junction held 24 bases outside the gene matches. CDR3 DNA sequence: TGTGCTAGTGGAAAGCCGGGACTAGCGGGAGAAGAGGGCCGCCCCCCGCATGAGCAGTTCTTC. Its protein is CASGKPGLAGEEGRPPHEQFF.

V gene TRBV6-6 combines with J gene TRBJ2-5; 7 bases map to TRBD1. Trimming cost V 7 bases and J 5 bases; bases outside gene matches: 10. The germline gives CDR1 MNHNY, CDR2 SVGAGI (reference sequence). The CDR3 extends over 14 amino acids. The CDR3 here is CASTSRQGGETQYF. In DNA form, the CDR3 reads TGTGCCAGCACCTCACGACAGGGCGGGGAGACCCAGTACTTC.